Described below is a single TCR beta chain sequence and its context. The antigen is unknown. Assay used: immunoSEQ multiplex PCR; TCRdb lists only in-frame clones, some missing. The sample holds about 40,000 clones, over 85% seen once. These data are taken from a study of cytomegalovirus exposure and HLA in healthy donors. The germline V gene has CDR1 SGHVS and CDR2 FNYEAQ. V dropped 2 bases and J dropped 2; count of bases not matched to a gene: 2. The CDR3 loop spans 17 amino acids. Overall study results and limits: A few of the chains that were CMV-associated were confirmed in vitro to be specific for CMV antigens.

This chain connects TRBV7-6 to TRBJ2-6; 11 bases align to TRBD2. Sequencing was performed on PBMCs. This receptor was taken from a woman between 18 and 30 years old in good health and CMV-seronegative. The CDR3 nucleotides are TGTGCCAGCAGCTTATCTAGCGGGGGGACTGGGGCCAACGTCCTGACTTTC. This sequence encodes CASSLSSGGTGANVLTF.